The rows below give T cell receptor beta chains drawn from one sample of a study of T-cell memory formation after mild COVID-19. MiXCR, run by TCRdb on the 5' RACE reads, gives a single entry per CDR3 protein. In the table there are 250,000 to 400,000 distinct CDR3 sequences, approximately 15% of which are singletons. The sample consisted of PBMCs or a T cell subset sorted from them (not recorded which). These receptors were taken from a man between 18 and 29 years old who had mild COVID-19 (a few samples of this study predate the infection). Cell type and time point are not known. The CDR3 runs from the conserved cysteine through the conserved F or W. Each record gives: D gene, clone size, CDR3 length, V gene, J gene, CDR3 DNA, CDR3 protein. D genes are given only for firm matches. Clone size is not always given. Where it is, it says once, few, many or a class for expanded clones.

>TRBD2|NA|16|TRBV12-3/TRBV12-4|TRBJ2-3
TGTGCCAGCAGTACTCTAGCGGGGGGGCGCACAGATACGCAGTATTTT
CASSTLAGGRTDTQYF
>NA|few|15|TRBV4-3|TRBJ1-1
TGCGCCAGCAGCCAAGATCGGGACGGGAACACTGAAGCTTTCTTT
CASSQDRDGNTEAFF
>NA|few|13|TRBV7-6|TRBJ1-1
TGTGCCAGCAGCCCACTACGGAACACTGAAGCTTTCTTT
CASSPLRNTEAFF
>NA|NA|13|TRBV6-2/TRBV6-3|TRBJ2-7
TGTGCCAGCAGTGCAGGGGTCGGCGGGGAGCAGTACTTC
CASSAGVGGEQYF
>NA|many|13|TRBV10-2|TRBJ2-5
TGCGCCACCGCTTCGGACTCAAGGGAGACCCAGTACTTC
CATASDSRETQYF
>NA|NA|14|TRBV7-2|TRBJ1-5
TGTGCCAGCAGCAATTTCTATAGCAATCAGCCCCAGCATTTT
CASSNFYSNQPQHF
>NA|few|15|TRBV7-8|TRBJ2-3
TGTGCCAGCAGCTTTCGGGTTCTGGGCACAGATACGCAGTATTTT
CASSFRVLGTDTQYF
>NA|NA|11|TRBV24-1|TRBJ2-5
TGTGCCACCGGAGGATGGGAGACCCAGTACTTC
CATGGWETQYF
>NA|NA|13|TRBV6-2/TRBV6-3|TRBJ1-5
TGTGCCAGCAGTTACAGGCAGGCTCAGCCCCAGCATTTT
CASSYRQAQPQHF
>TRBD1|few|15|TRBV5-1|TRBJ1-2
TGCGCCAGCAGCTCGCAGGGGGAACCAAACTATGGCTACACCTTC
CASSSQGEPNYGYTF
>NA|few|14|TRBV6-6|TRBJ1-1
TGTGCCAGCAGTTACTCTTCAACAGGTTCCGAAGCTTTCTTT
CASSYSSTGSEAFF
>TRBD1|few|13|TRBV7-6|TRBJ1-5
TGTGCCAGCAGCGCGGACAGGGAACGGCCCCAGCATTTT
CASSADRERPQHF
>NA|many|13|TRBV28|TRBJ1-1
TGTGCCAGCAGTTCCCAAGTGGACACTGAAGCTTTCTTT
CASSSQVDTEAFF
>TRBD1|many|16|TRBV10-3|TRBJ2-3
TGTGCCATCGGACGTACCACAGGGGCCAGCACAGATACGCAGTATTTT
CAIGRTTGASTDTQYF
>NA|many|13|TRBV11-1|TRBJ2-7
TGTGCCAGCAGCTTAGAACCCAACTACGAGCAGTACTTC
CASSLEPNYEQYF
>NA|NA|15|TRBV12-3/TRBV12-4|TRBJ1-6
TGTGCCAGCAGCCGCAGGGACCCTTATAATTCACCCCTCCACTTT
CASSRRDPYNSPLHF
>NA|many|13|TRBV2|TRBJ1-1
TGTGCCAGCAGTGTGGTAGAGAACACTGAAGCTTTCTTT
CASSVVENTEAFF
>NA|few|11|TRBV29-1|TRBJ1-1
TGCAGCGTGACAAGGGGGACTGAAGCTTTCTTT
CSVTRGTEAFF
>TRBD2|NA|15|TRBV4-2|TRBJ2-7
TGTGCCAGCAGCCAGACTAGCGGCACCTCCTACGAGCAGTACTTC
CASSQTSGTSYEQYF
>NA|few|12|TRBV7-9|TRBJ1-1
TGTGCCAGCAGCTCCTGGACTGACGAAGCTTTCTTT
CASSSWTDEAFF
>NA|few|16|TRBV4-1|TRBJ2-7
TGCGCCAGCAGCCAAGAAGGGTTTCGGGCCTCCTACGAGCAGTACTTC
CASSQEGFRASYEQYF
>TRBD1|NA|15|TRBV5-1|TRBJ1-4
TGCGCCAGCAGCGAGGACAGGGCGCTGGATGAAAAACTGTTTTTT
CASSEDRALDEKLFF
>TRBD1|NA|14|TRBV27|TRBJ2-3
TGTGCCAGCGGACCACAGGGGGCAGGAGATACGCAGTATTTT
CASGPQGAGDTQYF
>NA|NA|15|TRBV9|TRBJ1-5
TGTGCCAGCAGCGTAGTGGGCAGACCCCGTCAGCCCCAGCATTTT
CASSVVGRPRQPQHF
>NA|few|12|TRBV2|TRBJ2-3
TGTGCCAGCGACCAGGCTGGAGATACGCAGTATTTT
CASDQAGDTQYF
>NA|few|13|TRBV5-1|TRBJ1-2
TGCGCCAGCACTGGGGAGGGATTGGATGGCTACACCTTC
CASTGEGLDGYTF
>NA|NA|14|TRBV6-5|TRBJ2-2
TGTGCCACAAAAACAGACTCTGGGACCGGGGAGCTGTTTTTT
CATKTDSGTGELFF
>TRBD1|NA|11|TRBV19|TRBJ1-1
TGTGCCAGCGGGACAGGGCCAGAAGCTTTCTTT
CASGTGPEAFF
>TRBD1|few|16|TRBV5-6|TRBJ1-6
TGTGCCAGCAGCTGGAAAAGAGGGGGCGTGCTTTCACCCCTCCACTTT
CASSWKRGGVLSPLHF
>TRBD1|few|16|TRBV11-2|TRBJ2-2
TGTGCCAGCAGCTCCAATAGGGACAGGGGTACCGGGGAGCTGTTTTTT
CASSSNRDRGTGELFF
>NA|NA|16|TRBV24-1|TRBJ2-5
TGTGCCACCAGTGATTGGGGGGGCTCCACCGTGGAGACCCAGTACTTC
CATSDWGGSTVETQYF
>NA|NA|15|TRBV4-3|TRBJ1-6
TGCGCCAGCAGCCAAGAAAGAATGAATAATTCACCCCTCCACTTT
CASSQERMNNSPLHF
>NA|few|14|TRBV4-3|TRBJ1-6
TGCGCCAGCAGCCAAGATTGGGGGGTTTCACCCCTCCACTTT
CASSQDWGVSPLHF
>TRBD1|NA|15|TRBV20-1|TRBJ1-1
TGCAGTGCTAGAGATTGGGGCAGGGGGGTCACTGAAGCTTTCTTT
CSARDWGRGVTEAFF
>TRBD2|few|15|TRBV15|TRBJ2-1
TGTGCCACCAGCAGAGTCGGGGGGGCATTCAATGAGCAGTTCTTC
CATSRVGGAFNEQFF
>NA|many|13|TRBV16|TRBJ2-7
TGTGCCAGCAGCCATCGGGGATCCTACGAGCAGTACTTC
CASSHRGSYEQYF
>TRBD1|NA|17|TRBV10-3|TRBJ1-2
TGTGCCATCTCAACCGGGCAGGGGGTAGCAATCGACTATGGCTACACCTTC
CAISTGQGVAIDYGYTF
>NA|NA|12|TRBV12-3/TRBV12-4|TRBJ2-1
TGTGCCAGCAGTTTATCAAGTAGTGAGCAGTTCTTC
CASSLSSSEQFF
>TRBD1|few|16|TRBV7-2|TRBJ1-4
TGTGCCAGCAGCTTAGCTTATACAGGGGGGATTGAAAAACTGTTTTTT
CASSLAYTGGIEKLFF
>NA|NA|13|TRBV7-2|TRBJ2-3
TGTGCCAGCAGCTCCTTCCCGGGGGATACGCAGTATTTT
CASSSFPGDTQYF
>TRBD1|many|15|TRBV7-8|TRBJ1-1
TGTGCCAGCAGCCCATGGACAGGGGGGAACACTGAAGCTTTCTTT
CASSPWTGGNTEAFF
>NA|NA|19|TRBV7-9|TRBJ2-2
TGTGCCAGCAGCTTATCTTCTGGGCCAGGGATTACGAACACCGGGGAGCTGTTTTTT
CASSLSSGPGITNTGELFF
>NA|NA|15|TRBV7-2|TRBJ2-3
TGTGCCAGCAGCCACACGGTGTCGCGCACAGATACGCAGTATTTT
CASSHTVSRTDTQYF
>NA|NA|12|TRBV29-1|TRBJ1-2
TGCATCGCCAGGACAGACACCTATGGCTACACCTTC
CIARTDTYGYTF
>TRBD1|few|15|TRBV28|TRBJ1-4
TGTGCCAGCAGCCCTGGGGACAGGGGCGACGAAAAACTGTTTTTT
CASSPGDRGDEKLFF
>NA|few|16|TRBV4-1|TRBJ1-2
TGCGCCAGCAGCCAAGAGTTAGGTTCTACGGGCTATGGCTACACCTTC
CASSQELGSTGYGYTF
>NA|few|17|TRBV4-3|TRBJ1-1
TGCGCCAGCAGCCAAGATGTCGGACAGCTACTGAACACTGAAGCTTTCTTT
CASSQDVGQLLNTEAFF
>NA|NA|13|TRBV20-1|TRBJ1-1
TGCAGTGCTAGAGATGACAGGAACACTGAAGCTTTCTTT
CSARDDRNTEAFF
>NA|few|14|TRBV20-1|TRBJ2-1
TGCAGTGCTACACAGGGAGACGGGATCAATGAGCAGTTCTTC
CSATQGDGINEQFF
>TRBD1|NA|15|TRBV4-3|TRBJ1-1
TGCGCCAGCAGCGGTAGCGTTGGGACAGACACTGAAGCTTTCTTT
CASSGSVGTDTEAFF
>NA|NA|16|TRBV24-1|TRBJ2-2
TGTGCCACCAGTGGCCTCGGGAGCCTTAACACCGGGGAGCTGTTTTTT
CATSGLGSLNTGELFF
>NA|few|15|TRBV4-2|TRBJ1-5
TGTGCCAGCAGCCAAGAATGGGGTAGCAATCAGCCCCAGCATTTT
CASSQEWGSNQPQHF
>NA|NA|13|TRBV6-1|TRBJ1-1
TGTGCCACCCTGGACACGCTGAACACTGAAGCTTTCTTT
CATLDTLNTEAFF
>NA|few|14|TRBV4-2|TRBJ1-5
TGTGCCAGCAGCCATGGGACGTCCAATCAGCCCCAGCATTTT
CASSHGTSNQPQHF
>NA|few|12|TRBV29-1|TRBJ2-7
TGCAGCGTTGAAGTTTCAGGGTGGAAGCAGTACTTC
CSVEVSGWKQYF
>NA|NA|16|TRBV7-2|TRBJ2-4
TGTGCCAGCAGGGACCCCCGAGGGTGGGCCAAAAACATTCAGTACTTC
CASRDPRGWAKNIQYF
>NA|NA|14|TRBV6-5|TRBJ2-7
TGTGCCAGCAGTCCCGGGACCCTCGGAAGCGAGCAGTACTTC
CASSPGTLGSEQYF
>NA|few|15|TRBV5-1|TRBJ2-2
TGCGCCAGCAGCTTGTGGGAGATTGACACCGGGGAGCTGTTTTTT
CASSLWEIDTGELFF
>NA|NA|14|TRBV10-3|TRBJ2-1
TGTGCCATCAGTGCCGACCGGGAGTACAATGAGCAGTTCTTC
CAISADREYNEQFF